The rows below give T cell receptor beta chains drawn from one sample of a study of cytomegalovirus exposure and HLA in healthy donors. The data were produced by immunoSEQ multiplex PCR, yet TCRdb's version contains in-frame clones alone and is incomplete. The sample has about 65,000 clones, around 73% seen once. Sequencing was done on a sample of PBMCs. These receptors were obtained from a girl between 10 and 17 years old in good health and CMV-seropositive. Each CDR3 is given with its conserved first and last residue. Each record gives: D gene, clone size, V gene, J gene, CDR3 protein, CDR3 DNA. D genes are given only for firm matches. Some rows have no size entry. The others give once, few or many, or a class for an expanded clone.

D gene: TRBD1
clone size: NA
V gene: TRBV6-5
J gene: TRBJ2-4
CDR3 protein: CASTEPGTGGNIQYF
CDR3 DNA: TGTGCCAGCACCGAGCCCGGGACAGGAGGGAACATTCAGTACTTC

D gene: TRBD1
clone size: NA
V gene: TRBV4-1
J gene: TRBJ1-2
CDR3 protein: CASKGGQPYGYTF
CDR3 DNA: TGCGCCAGCAAAGGGGGACAGCCCTATGGCTACACCTTC

D gene: NA
clone size: NA
V gene: TRBV9
J gene: TRBJ1-1
CDR3 protein: CASSALSQGVGTEAFF
CDR3 DNA: TGTGCCAGCAGCGCCCTCTCACAGGGAGTGGGCACTGAAGCTTTCTTT

D gene: TRBD2
clone size: NA
V gene: TRBV7-8
J gene: TRBJ2-1
CDR3 protein: CASSAMGLAGGPYNEQFF
CDR3 DNA: TGTGCCAGCAGCGCGATGGGACTAGCGGGAGGGCCATACAATGAGCAGTTCTTC

D gene: TRBD1
clone size: NA
V gene: TRBV7-8
J gene: TRBJ2-7
CDR3 protein: CASSLRDSSYEQYF
CDR3 DNA: TGTGCCAGCAGCCTCCGGGACAGCTCCTACGAGCAGTACTTC

D gene: NA
clone size: few
V gene: TRBV5-1
J gene: TRBJ2-6
CDR3 protein: CASSLELGSGANVLTF
CDR3 DNA: TGCGCCAGCAGCTTGGAACTAGGCTCTGGGGCCAACGTCCTGACTTTC

D gene: TRBD2
clone size: once
V gene: TRBV4-3
J gene: TRBJ2-1
CDR3 protein: CASSQDRTSGYNEQFF
CDR3 DNA: TGCGCCAGCAGCCAAGATCGGACTAGCGGCTACAATGAGCAGTTCTTC

D gene: TRBD1
clone size: NA
V gene: TRBV28
J gene: TRBJ1-5
CDR3 protein: CASSLRDRGNQPQHF
CDR3 DNA: TGTGCCAGCAGTTTACGGGACAGGGGGAATCAGCCCCAGCATTTT

D gene: NA
clone size: NA
V gene: TRBV15
J gene: TRBJ1-3
CDR3 protein: CATSREYRAGGSGNTIYF
CDR3 DNA: TGTGCCACCAGCAGAGAGTACCGCGCCGGCGGCTCTGGAAACACCATATATTTT

D gene: NA
clone size: NA
V gene: TRBV7-2
J gene: TRBJ1-1
CDR3 protein: CASSFSTGLIEAFF
CDR3 DNA: TGTGCCAGCAGCTTCAGTACAGGGTTAATTGAAGCTTTCTTT

D gene: NA
clone size: NA
V gene: TRBV20-1
J gene: TRBJ1-1
CDR3 protein: CSAARDTEAFF
CDR3 DNA: TGCAGTGCTGCCCGCGATACCGAAGCTTTCTTT

D gene: NA
clone size: few
V gene: TRBV5-6
J gene: TRBJ2-1
CDR3 protein: CASSLGGEQFF
CDR3 DNA: TGTGCCAGCAGCTTGGGCGGTGAGCAGTTCTTC

D gene: NA
clone size: NA
V gene: TRBV21-1
J gene: TRBJ2-1
CDR3 protein: CASSKDRRRSYNEQFF
CDR3 DNA: TGTGCCAGCAGCAAAGATCGGCGGAGGTCCTACAATGAGCAGTTCTTC

D gene: NA
clone size: once
V gene: TRBV28
J gene: TRBJ1-5
CDR3 protein: CAIPGGVNQPQHF
CDR3 DNA: TGTGCCATCCCGGGGGGGGTCAATCAGCCCCAGCATTTT

D gene: NA
clone size: NA
V gene: TRBV11-2
J gene: TRBJ2-7
CDR3 protein: CASSSSGPPQQYF
CDR3 DNA: TGTGCCAGCAGCTCATCTGGGCCACCCCAGCAGTACTTC

D gene: NA
clone size: NA
V gene: TRBV5-6
J gene: TRBJ1-1
CDR3 protein: CASSFRKVRANTEAFF
CDR3 DNA: TGTGCCAGCAGCTTTCGAAAGGTCAGGGCGAACACTGAAGCTTTCTTT

D gene: NA
clone size: NA
V gene: TRBV28
J gene: TRBJ1-5
CDR3 protein: CASSSSTGLYGNQPQHF
CDR3 DNA: TGTGCCAGCAGCTCTTCTACAGGGTTGTATGGCAATCAGCCCCAGCATTTT

D gene: TRBD1
clone size: NA
V gene: TRBV5-6
J gene: TRBJ2-7
CDR3 protein: CASSKGQIYEQYF
CDR3 DNA: TGTGCCAGCAGCAAGGGACAGATCTACGAGCAGTACTTC

D gene: NA
clone size: NA
V gene: TRBV29-1
J gene: TRBJ2-7
CDR3 protein: CSVSGGLIDYEQYF
CDR3 DNA: TGCAGCGTTTCCGGCGGGTTAATTGACTACGAGCAGTACTTC

D gene: NA
clone size: NA
V gene: TRBV28
J gene: TRBJ1-1
CDR3 protein: CASSLQDLGATEAFF
CDR3 DNA: TGTGCCAGCAGTTTGCAAGACCTGGGGGCCACTGAAGCTTTCTTT

D gene: NA
clone size: NA
V gene: TRBV28
J gene: TRBJ2-5
CDR3 protein: CASSLGGPVTQYF
CDR3 DNA: TGTGCCAGCAGTTTGGGGGGTCCTGTGACCCAGTACTTC

D gene: NA
clone size: NA
V gene: TRBV11-2
J gene: TRBJ1-6
CDR3 protein: CASSPVVGGIKNSPLHF
CDR3 DNA: TGTGCCAGCAGCCCCGTCGTCGGGGGGATAAAAAATTCACCCCTCCACTTT

D gene: TRBD2
clone size: NA
V gene: TRBV29-1
J gene: TRBJ2-1
CDR3 protein: CSVETSRDNEQFF
CDR3 DNA: TGCAGCGTCGAGACTAGCCGTGACAATGAGCAGTTCTTC

D gene: NA
clone size: NA
V gene: TRBV5-1
J gene: TRBJ1-5
CDR3 protein: CASSLGGAGGNQPQHF
CDR3 DNA: TGCGCCAGCAGCTTGGGAGGGGCAGGGGGCAATCAGCCCCAGCATTTT

D gene: NA
clone size: NA
V gene: TRBV28
J gene: TRBJ1-2
CDR3 protein: CATRRAANYGYTF
CDR3 DNA: TGTGCCACCCGCCGAGCGGCAAACTATGGCTACACCTTC

D gene: TRBD1
clone size: NA
V gene: TRBV5-1
J gene: TRBJ2-7
CDR3 protein: CASSLGGNDRGYEQYF
CDR3 DNA: TGCGCCAGCAGCTTGGGGGGAAATGACAGGGGATACGAGCAGTACTTC

D gene: TRBD1
clone size: NA
V gene: TRBV2
J gene: TRBJ2-7
CDR3 protein: CASIRTGRYEQYF
CDR3 DNA: TGTGCCAGCATCCGGACAGGGAGGTACGAGCAGTACTTC

D gene: TRBD1
clone size: NA
V gene: TRBV5-6
J gene: TRBJ2-7
CDR3 protein: CASSLAPGQGDYEQYF
CDR3 DNA: TGTGCCAGCAGCTTGGCCCCGGGACAGGGAGACTACGAGCAGTACTTC

D gene: NA
clone size: NA
V gene: TRBV6-5
J gene: TRBJ1-1
CDR3 protein: CASSRKITGEAFF
CDR3 DNA: TGTGCCAGCAGCCGTAAGATTACAGGTGAAGCTTTCTTT

D gene: TRBD1
clone size: NA
V gene: TRBV6-1
J gene: TRBJ1-5
CDR3 protein: CASNHRGWGNQPQHF
CDR3 DNA: TGTGCCAGCAACCACAGGGGATGGGGCAATCAGCCCCAGCATTTT

D gene: TRBD1
clone size: NA
V gene: TRBV6-5
J gene: TRBJ2-7
CDR3 protein: CASSTTGGSLYEQYF
CDR3 DNA: TGTGCCAGCAGTACAACAGGGGGCTCCCTCTACGAGCAGTACTTC

D gene: TRBD1
clone size: few
V gene: TRBV10-3
J gene: TRBJ1-6
CDR3 protein: CAIARDRRSSYNSPLHF
CDR3 DNA: TGTGCCATCGCCCGGGACAGGCGAAGCTCCTATAATTCACCCCTCCACTTT

D gene: TRBD1
clone size: few
V gene: TRBV6-1
J gene: TRBJ2-7
CDR3 protein: CASSPLDRDHEQYF
CDR3 DNA: TGTGCCAGCAGCCCCCTGGACAGGGACCACGAGCAGTACTTC

D gene: TRBD1
clone size: few
V gene: TRBV28
J gene: TRBJ1-1
CDR3 protein: CASTWTGVTEAFF
CDR3 DNA: TGTGCCAGCACCTGGACAGGGGTCACTGAAGCTTTCTTT

D gene: NA
clone size: NA
V gene: TRBV28
J gene: TRBJ2-7
CDR3 protein: CASSDSSYEQYF
CDR3 DNA: TGTGCCAGCAGTGACAGCTCCTACGAGCAGTACTTC

D gene: NA
clone size: few
V gene: TRBV7-8
J gene: TRBJ2-6
CDR3 protein: CASSLVRGSGANVLTF
CDR3 DNA: TGTGCCAGCAGCTTAGTACGGGGCTCTGGGGCCAACGTCCTGACTTTC

D gene: NA
clone size: NA
V gene: TRBV6-5
J gene: TRBJ1-4
CDR3 protein: CASSSPGENEKLFF
CDR3 DNA: TGTGCCAGCAGTTCCCCCGGTGAAAATGAAAAACTGTTTTTT

D gene: NA
clone size: NA
V gene: TRBV10-3
J gene: TRBJ1-5
CDR3 protein: CAITVDRDQPQHF
CDR3 DNA: TGTGCCATCACCGTGGACAGAGATCAGCCCCAGCATTTT

D gene: NA
clone size: NA
V gene: TRBV5-4
J gene: TRBJ1-1
CDR3 protein: CASSILYDTEAFF
CDR3 DNA: TGTGCCAGCAGCATTCTATATGACACTGAAGCTTTCTTT

D gene: NA
clone size: medium-sized
V gene: TRBV7-9
J gene: TRBJ1-5
CDR3 protein: CASSLGVQPQHF
CDR3 DNA: TGTGCCAGCAGCTTAGGAGTCCAGCCCCAGCATTTT

D gene: NA
clone size: NA
V gene: TRBV4-2
J gene: TRBJ1-1
CDR3 protein: CASSQGAGNTEAFF
CDR3 DNA: TGTGCCAGCAGCCAGGGGGCAGGGAACACTGAAGCTTTCTTT

D gene: TRBD1
clone size: NA
V gene: TRBV28
J gene: TRBJ1-2
CDR3 protein: CASRSRTGHYYGYTF
CDR3 DNA: TGTGCCAGCAGAAGCCGGACAGGGCACTACTATGGCTACACCTTC

D gene: NA
clone size: NA
V gene: TRBV4-2
J gene: TRBJ1-6
CDR3 protein: CASSPSSGGYNSPLHF
CDR3 DNA: TGTGCCAGCAGCCCATCCTCGGGGGGCTATAATTCACCCCTCCACTTT

D gene: TRBD1
clone size: once
V gene: TRBV29-1
J gene: TRBJ1-1
CDR3 protein: CSVDRGVDTEAFF
CDR3 DNA: TGCAGCGTTGACAGGGGGGTGGACACTGAAGCTTTCTTT

D gene: NA
clone size: NA
V gene: TRBV6-4
J gene: TRBJ1-1
CDR3 protein: CASSVNPGRGTEAFF
CDR3 DNA: TGTGCCAGCAGTGTTAACCCAGGGCGAGGAACTGAAGCTTTCTTT

D gene: NA
clone size: NA
V gene: TRBV5-6
J gene: TRBJ2-2
CDR3 protein: CASSLGRAGELFF
CDR3 DNA: TGTGCCAGCAGCTTGGGACGGGCCGGGGAGCTGTTTTTT

D gene: NA
clone size: NA
V gene: TRBV29-1
J gene: TRBJ2-1
CDR3 protein: CSDWRETYNEQFF
CDR3 DNA: TGCAGCGACTGGAGGGAAACGTACAATGAGCAGTTCTTC

D gene: NA
clone size: NA
V gene: TRBV18
J gene: TRBJ2-3
CDR3 protein: CASSPPTSTTDTQYF
CDR3 DNA: TGTGCCAGCTCACCACCAACTTCTACCACAGATACGCAGTATTTT

D gene: NA
clone size: NA
V gene: TRBV29-1
J gene: TRBJ1-1
CDR3 protein: CSVETGINTEAFF
CDR3 DNA: TGCAGCGTTGAAACGGGAATCAACACTGAAGCTTTCTTT

D gene: TRBD2
clone size: NA
V gene: TRBV4-1
J gene: TRBJ2-1
CDR3 protein: CASSFTSGSYNEQFF
CDR3 DNA: TGCGCCAGCAGCTTCACTAGCGGAAGTTACAATGAGCAGTTCTTC

D gene: NA
clone size: NA
V gene: TRBV6-5
J gene: TRBJ1-4
CDR3 protein: CASSFRVGGRIEKLFF
CDR3 DNA: TGTGCCAGCAGTTTCCGAGTGGGGGGACGAATTGAAAAACTGTTTTTT

D gene: NA
clone size: NA
V gene: TRBV5-4
J gene: TRBJ1-4
CDR3 protein: CASSLDQGTRALFF
CDR3 DNA: TGTGCCAGCAGCTTGGATCAGGGGACCCGGGCGCTGTTTTTT

D gene: NA
clone size: few
V gene: TRBV6-5
J gene: TRBJ1-5
CDR3 protein: CASSYSWESNQPQHF
CDR3 DNA: TGTGCCAGCAGTTACTCTTGGGAGAGCAATCAGCCCCAGCATTTT

D gene: NA
clone size: NA
V gene: TRBV14
J gene: TRBJ2-7
CDR3 protein: CASSQVPWAATYEQYF
CDR3 DNA: TGTGCCAGCAGCCAAGTTCCCTGGGCAGCTACCTACGAGCAGTACTTC

D gene: NA
clone size: NA
V gene: TRBV9
J gene: TRBJ1-5
CDR3 protein: CASSVSQDQPQHF
CDR3 DNA: TGTGCCAGCAGCGTTTCCCAGGATCAGCCCCAGCATTTT

D gene: NA
clone size: NA
V gene: TRBV28
J gene: TRBJ2-7
CDR3 protein: CASSSRAYEQYF
CDR3 DNA: TGTGCCAGCAGTTCCCGCGCCTACGAGCAGTACTTC

D gene: TRBD2
clone size: NA
V gene: TRBV10-3
J gene: TRBJ2-1
CDR3 protein: CAIRRLADNNEQFF
CDR3 DNA: TGTGCCATCAGACGACTAGCGGATAACAATGAGCAGTTCTTC